A single T cell receptor (beta chain) is shown here with its context. Antigen unknown. A quantitative 5'-RACE method, one with molecular barcodes, was used to make TCR beta libraries. TCRdb reanalysed the 5' RACE reads using MiXCR and keeps one entry per CDR3 protein. The data hold 400,000 or so distinct CDR3 sequences, with more than 25% observed a single time. The source of the sample is a study of CD8 T cells in ankylosing spondylitis. Study-wide results and caveats: Disease-linked clones were CD8+ and relatively rare in peripheral blood. Eight highly homologous variants formed a TCR beta motif that appeared characteristic of ankylosing spondylitis blood. The clones that were linked to disease were reported to be significantly enriched in matched synovial fluid samples from ankylosing spondylitis patients.

The ends were cut back, 1 base at V and 4 bases at J, with 8 bases in the middle. CDR3 size: 14 residues. Per the germline V gene, CDR1 is SGHDN and CDR2 is FVKESK. This chain joins TRBV14 and TRBJ2-1; possible D gene TRBD1, 5 bases. Sequenced: blood, either unsorted or a sorted T cell fraction (not recorded which). The TCR was taken from a male donor with ankylosing spondylitis. The CDR3 DNA reads TGTGCCAGCAGCCAAGTTGCAGGGTACAATGAGCAGTTCTTC. Protein: CASSQVAGYNEQFF.